One TCR beta chain is described in this entry. The source of the sample is a study of CD8 T cells in ankylosing spondylitis. TCRdb re-derived calls from the 5' RACE reads in MiXCR, one entry per CDR3 protein. The sample shows around 250,000 distinct CDR3 sequences, 15% to 20% of them seen only once. The CDR3 spans 18 residues. The germline CDR1 and CDR2 sequences are SGHRS and YFSETQ. Trimming pared 1 base from V and 1 base from J, leaving 18 bases between. What was sequenced was blood, either unsorted or a sorted T cell fraction (not recorded which). V is TRBV5-1 and J is TRBJ2-1; D is undetermined. The sequence was collected from a male donor with ankylosing spondylitis or in good health (not recorded which). CDR3 sequence: CASSLTLGATTSYNEQFF. The CDR3, as DNA: TGCGCCAGCAGCTTGACCCTCGGCGCGACCACATCCTACAATGAGCAGTTCTTC.